These T cell receptor beta chains were read from a single sample in a study of blood T cell repertoires in COVID-19. Data came from immunoSEQ multiplex PCR; TCRdb stores just in-frame clones and leaves some out. The data hold tens of thousands of clones, with 86% observed a single time. Sample: peripheral blood. The receptors stem from a man aged 45 to 65 with active COVID-19. CDR3s include the opening cysteine and the closing phenylalanine or tryptophan. Fields, in order: V gene, clone size, D gene, J gene, CDR3 DNA, CDR3 protein. D genes are given only for firm matches. Only part of the rows carry a size: once, few, many, or a class if the clone is expanded.

v_gene: TRBV6-5; abundance: once; d_gene: .; j_gene: TRBJ1-5; CDR3nt: TGTGCCAGCAGTTACCGGAGGGACCAGCCCCAGCATTTT; CDR3aa: CASSYRRDQPQHF
v_gene: TRBV19; abundance: .; d_gene: .; j_gene: TRBJ1-2; CDR3nt: TGTGCCAGTATTGGACACTCCAAGGCTTATGGCTACACCTTC; CDR3aa: CASIGHSKAYGYTF
v_gene: TRBV5-1; abundance: .; d_gene: .; j_gene: TRBJ1-2; CDR3nt: TGCGCCAGCAGGGGAGTAGGGGGTGATGGCTACACCTTC; CDR3aa: CASRGVGGDGYTF
v_gene: TRBV10-3; abundance: .; d_gene: .; j_gene: TRBJ1-2; CDR3nt: TGTGCCATCAGTGAGAACAGCTATGGCTACACCTTC; CDR3aa: CAISENSYGYTF
v_gene: TRBV5-4; abundance: once; d_gene: .; j_gene: TRBJ2-6; CDR3nt: TGTGCCAGCAGCTTGGACAGGGTCAGTTCTGGGGCCAACGTCCTGACTTTC; CDR3aa: CASSLDRVSSGANVLTF
v_gene: TRBV13; abundance: .; d_gene: .; j_gene: TRBJ2-1; CDR3nt: TGTGCCAGCAGCTTCCCCTCAGGGGCCCTCAATGAGCAGTTCTTC; CDR3aa: CASSFPSGALNEQFF
v_gene: TRBV4-2; abundance: .; d_gene: TRBD2; j_gene: TRBJ2-3; CDR3nt: TGTGCCAGCAGCCAAGCCTCCGGGACTAGCGGAACTAGTACGCAGTATTTT; CDR3aa: CASSQASGTSGTSTQYF
v_gene: TRBV11-2; abundance: .; d_gene: TRBD2; j_gene: TRBJ2-2; CDR3nt: TGTGCCAGCAGCCCTTACTTGACTAGCCGCAAGAACACCGGGGAGCTGTTTTTT; CDR3aa: CASSPYLTSRKNTGELFF
v_gene: TRBV3-1/TRBV3-2; abundance: .; d_gene: TRBD1; j_gene: TRBJ1-6; CDR3nt: TGTGCCAGCAGTTCCCGACAGGGGGTTTCTTCACCCCTCCACTTT; CDR3aa: CASSSRQGVSSPLHF
v_gene: TRBV7-9; abundance: once; d_gene: .; j_gene: TRBJ2-2; CDR3nt: TGTGCCAGCAGCTTAGGAGTCGTCGCCACCGGGGAGCTGTTTTTT; CDR3aa: CASSLGVVATGELFF
v_gene: TRBV11-2; abundance: .; d_gene: .; j_gene: TRBJ1-2; CDR3nt: TGTGCCAGCAGCTTAGTAGGACTCAACTATGGCTACACCTTC; CDR3aa: CASSLVGLNYGYTF
v_gene: TRBV18; abundance: .; d_gene: .; j_gene: TRBJ1-1; CDR3nt: TGTGCCAGCTCACCAATCACAGACACTGAAGCTTTCTTT; CDR3aa: CASSPITDTEAFF
v_gene: TRBV7-9; abundance: once; d_gene: .; j_gene: TRBJ2-3; CDR3nt: TGTGCCAGCAGCTTTAGCGGCCCTAGCACAGATACGCAGTATTTT; CDR3aa: CASSFSGPSTDTQYF
v_gene: TRBV5-1; abundance: .; d_gene: .; j_gene: TRBJ1-1; CDR3nt: TGCGCCAGCAGTTCCGACAGCCTCACTGAAGCTTTCTTT; CDR3aa: CASSSDSLTEAFF
v_gene: TRBV4-1; abundance: .; d_gene: .; j_gene: TRBJ1-4; CDR3nt: TGCGCCAGCAGCCAATTTGAGTACCAAACAACTAATGAAAAACTGTTTTTT; CDR3aa: CASSQFEYQTTNEKLFF
v_gene: TRBV5-8; abundance: few; d_gene: .; j_gene: TRBJ1-4; CDR3nt: TGTGCCAGCAGCTTGGGCGGGGCGAGGGCTAATGAAAAACTGTTTTTT; CDR3aa: CASSLGGARANEKLFF
v_gene: TRBV7-9; abundance: .; d_gene: TRBD2; j_gene: TRBJ2-7; CDR3nt: TGTGCCAGCAGCGGAAGCGGGGGGGCCGGCGAGCAGTACTTC; CDR3aa: CASSGSGGAGEQYF
v_gene: TRBV5-3; abundance: .; d_gene: TRBD2; j_gene: TRBJ2-1; CDR3nt: TGTGCCAGAAGCGGTGGACTAGCGGGAGCGGCCAATGAGCAGTTCTTC; CDR3aa: CARSGGLAGAANEQFF
v_gene: TRBV30; abundance: .; d_gene: TRBD1; j_gene: TRBJ1-2; CDR3nt: TGTGCCTGGAGGGGGGCAGGGGGCAGGTTGCATGGCTACACCTTC; CDR3aa: CAWRGAGGRLHGYTF
v_gene: TRBV4-1; abundance: .; d_gene: TRBD1; j_gene: TRBJ1-5; CDR3nt: TGCGCCAGCAGCCACCCGGGACAGGGGGCTCAGCCCCAGCATTTT; CDR3aa: CASSHPGQGAQPQHF
v_gene: TRBV27; abundance: .; d_gene: TRBD1; j_gene: TRBJ1-6; CDR3nt: TGTGCCAGCAGTTCCGGGACAGGGGGATCACCCCTCCACTTT; CDR3aa: CASSSGTGGSPLHF
v_gene: TRBV27; abundance: once; d_gene: .; j_gene: TRBJ1-2; CDR3nt: TGTGCCAGCAGTCTAAAAACAGGGAGCATCTATGGCTACACCTTC; CDR3aa: CASSLKTGSIYGYTF
v_gene: TRBV28; abundance: .; d_gene: TRBD2; j_gene: TRBJ2-5; CDR3nt: TGTGCCAGCAGTTTGTATGGGACTAGCGGGAGTTCAGAGACCCAGTACTTC; CDR3aa: CASSLYGTSGSSETQYF
v_gene: TRBV5-1; abundance: few; d_gene: TRBD1; j_gene: TRBJ2-7; CDR3nt: TGCGCCAGCAGCTCGACAGGGCGAGACTACGAGCAGTACTTC; CDR3aa: CASSSTGRDYEQYF
v_gene: TRBV27; abundance: .; d_gene: .; j_gene: TRBJ1-5; CDR3nt: TGTGCCAGCAGTTTTCTGACAGGTGCTAATCAGCCCCAGCATTTT; CDR3aa: CASSFLTGANQPQHF
v_gene: TRBV5-1; abundance: once; d_gene: .; j_gene: TRBJ1-5; CDR3nt: TGCGCCAGCAGCTTGGCGGGCAGGGATCAGCCCCAGCATTTT; CDR3aa: CASSLAGRDQPQHF
v_gene: TRBV19; abundance: .; d_gene: .; j_gene: TRBJ1-6; CDR3nt: TGTGCCAGTAGCCCGACAGTAAACTCCTATAATTCACCCCTCCACTTT; CDR3aa: CASSPTVNSYNSPLHF
v_gene: TRBV7-3; abundance: .; d_gene: .; j_gene: TRBJ2-5; CDR3nt: TGTGCCAGCAGCCGGACTGGGCGGACGGAGACCCAGTACTTC; CDR3aa: CASSRTGRTETQYF
v_gene: TRBV29-1; abundance: .; d_gene: TRBD2; j_gene: TRBJ2-3; CDR3nt: TGCAGCGTTGAAGTGACTAGCGGGATTACGGATACGCAGTATTTT; CDR3aa: CSVEVTSGITDTQYF
v_gene: TRBV11-2; abundance: .; d_gene: .; j_gene: TRBJ2-7; CDR3nt: TGTGCCAGCAGTGCAGGGGTTCTCTACGAGCAGTACTTC; CDR3aa: CASSAGVLYEQYF
v_gene: TRBV7-9; abundance: .; d_gene: .; j_gene: TRBJ1-2; CDR3nt: TGTGCCAGCAGCCCCCAAGCTCTTATGGACTATGGCTACACCTTC; CDR3aa: CASSPQALMDYGYTF
v_gene: TRBV7-9; abundance: once; d_gene: TRBD1; j_gene: TRBJ1-1; CDR3nt: TGTGCCAGCACCTCCAGCGGGGGTCCAAGGGGGCGAAGTGAAGCTTTCTTT; CDR3aa: CASTSSGGPRGRSEAFF
v_gene: TRBV19; abundance: few; d_gene: .; j_gene: TRBJ2-7; CDR3nt: TGTGCCAGTAGTAACGACAGAACCTACGAGCAGTACTTC; CDR3aa: CASSNDRTYEQYF
v_gene: TRBV19; abundance: once; d_gene: TRBD1; j_gene: TRBJ1-2; CDR3nt: TGTGCCAGTACCGATCCCAGGGGGCCTAACTATGGCTACACCTTC; CDR3aa: CASTDPRGPNYGYTF
v_gene: TRBV30; abundance: .; d_gene: TRBD1; j_gene: TRBJ1-3; CDR3nt: TGTGCCCTGGACAGGGGGCCTGGAAACACCATATATTTT; CDR3aa: CALDRGPGNTIYF
v_gene: TRBV6-5; abundance: .; d_gene: TRBD1; j_gene: TRBJ1-1; CDR3nt: TGTGCCAGCCCTAACCACAGGGGTAGTGCGGCTTTCTTT; CDR3aa: CASPNHRGSAAFF
v_gene: TRBV7-9; abundance: .; d_gene: .; j_gene: TRBJ2-1; CDR3nt: TGTGCCAGCAGCACCGCAGATGAGCAGTTCTTC; CDR3aa: CASSTADEQFF
v_gene: TRBV25-1; abundance: .; d_gene: TRBD2; j_gene: TRBJ2-2; CDR3nt: TGTGCCAGCAGTCCGAGCGGGAGGGGCGCCACCGGGGAGCTGTTTTTT; CDR3aa: CASSPSGRGATGELFF
v_gene: TRBV6-5; abundance: .; d_gene: TRBD1; j_gene: TRBJ1-2; CDR3nt: TGTGCCAGCAGGTCGACAGGGTATACCTATGGCTACACCTTC; CDR3aa: CASRSTGYTYGYTF
v_gene: TRBV5-1; abundance: .; d_gene: TRBD2; j_gene: TRBJ2-1; CDR3nt: TGCGCCAGCAGCCCTTTTAGCGGGGGGGCCTACAATGAGCAGTTCTTC; CDR3aa: CASSPFSGGAYNEQFF
v_gene: TRBV5-1; abundance: .; d_gene: .; j_gene: TRBJ2-4; CDR3nt: TGCGCCAGCAGCTTGGATCAGTCAGGAAAAAACATTCAGTACTTC; CDR3aa: CASSLDQSGKNIQYF
v_gene: TRBV12-3/TRBV12-4; abundance: .; d_gene: .; j_gene: TRBJ1-1; CDR3nt: TGTGCCAGCAGTCCGCCCGGACAACGTGAAGCTTTCTTT; CDR3aa: CASSPPGQREAFF
v_gene: TRBV9; abundance: few; d_gene: .; j_gene: TRBJ2-2; CDR3nt: TGTGCCAGCAGCGTAGCAGGGACGAACACCGGGGAGCTGTTTTTT; CDR3aa: CASSVAGTNTGELFF
v_gene: TRBV9; abundance: .; d_gene: TRBD1; j_gene: TRBJ2-1; CDR3nt: TGTGCCAGCAGCGGACAGGGACGCGCCTACAATGAGCAGTTCTTC; CDR3aa: CASSGQGRAYNEQFF
v_gene: TRBV3-1/TRBV3-2; abundance: .; d_gene: .; j_gene: TRBJ1-5; CDR3nt: TGTGCCAGCAGCCAAGATGCGCTCGGGGGGACGCCCCAGCATTTT; CDR3aa: CASSQDALGGTPQHF
v_gene: TRBV27; abundance: .; d_gene: .; j_gene: TRBJ1-2; CDR3nt: TGTGCCAGCAGTCCCACGGGGGGCTATGGCTACACCTTC; CDR3aa: CASSPTGGYGYTF
v_gene: TRBV19; abundance: .; d_gene: .; j_gene: TRBJ2-5; CDR3nt: TGTGCCAGTAGTATTGCGGGGGCGTCCCGGGAGACCCAGTACTTC; CDR3aa: CASSIAGASRETQYF
v_gene: TRBV24-1; abundance: .; d_gene: TRBD1; j_gene: TRBJ1-1; CDR3nt: TGTGCCACCAGTGACTCCGGGACAGGCAAGAACACTGAAGCTTTCTTT; CDR3aa: CATSDSGTGKNTEAFF
v_gene: TRBV19; abundance: once; d_gene: .; j_gene: TRBJ1-1; CDR3nt: TGTGCCAGTAGTAGGCGGGGGGCCGACACTGAAGCTTTCTTT; CDR3aa: CASSRRGADTEAFF
v_gene: TRBV19; abundance: .; d_gene: TRBD1; j_gene: TRBJ1-5; CDR3nt: TGTGCCAGTAGCCAGCGCCGGGACAGGGAACAGCCCCAGCATTTT; CDR3aa: CASSQRRDREQPQHF
v_gene: TRBV7-8; abundance: .; d_gene: TRBD2; j_gene: TRBJ2-5; CDR3nt: TGTGCCAGCAGCTTAGTTCTTGCGGGAGGGCCATGGGAGACCCAGTACTTC; CDR3aa: CASSLVLAGGPWETQYF
v_gene: TRBV4-1; abundance: .; d_gene: .; j_gene: TRBJ1-2; CDR3nt: TGCGCCAGCAGCCAACTATTAACTTATGGCTACACCTTC; CDR3aa: CASSQLLTYGYTF
v_gene: TRBV6-4; abundance: .; d_gene: .; j_gene: TRBJ2-1; CDR3nt: TGTGCCAGCAGTGAGGACGGGGAATACAATGAGCAGTTCTTC; CDR3aa: CASSEDGEYNEQFF
v_gene: TRBV21-1; abundance: .; d_gene: .; j_gene: TRBJ2-7; CDR3nt: TGTGCCAGCAGCAAAGACGGGGTATACTCCTACGAGCAGTACTTC; CDR3aa: CASSKDGVYSYEQYF
v_gene: TRBV6-1; abundance: .; d_gene: TRBD1; j_gene: TRBJ1-6; CDR3nt: TGTGCCAGCAGTGAGCAGGGGGGAGATAATTCACCCCTCCACTTT; CDR3aa: CASSEQGGDNSPLHF
v_gene: TRBV18; abundance: .; d_gene: TRBD1; j_gene: TRBJ1-1; CDR3nt: TGTGCCAGCTCACCAAGGGTGGGACAGACTTTGAGCACTGAAGCTTTCTTT; CDR3aa: CASSPRVGQTLSTEAFF
v_gene: TRBV2; abundance: .; d_gene: TRBD1; j_gene: TRBJ1-1; CDR3nt: TGTGCCAGCATGGGGGCAGGGGGCACCACTGAAGCTTTCTTT; CDR3aa: CASMGAGGTTEAFF
v_gene: TRBV7-2; abundance: .; d_gene: .; j_gene: TRBJ2-1; CDR3nt: TGTGCCAGCAGCGCCCTTTCGGGCTCCTACAATGAGCAGTTCTTC; CDR3aa: CASSALSGSYNEQFF
v_gene: TRBV5-5; abundance: .; d_gene: TRBD1; j_gene: TRBJ1-1; CDR3nt: TGTGCCAGCAGCGTACGTGCGACAGGGGCTGAAGCTTTCTTT; CDR3aa: CASSVRATGAEAFF